This entry lists 5 T cell receptor beta chains sequenced from one sample in a study of shared clonotypes between healthy human individuals. Measured with immunoSEQ multiplex PCR; TCRdb has only the in-frame clones, and not every one. The data hold fewer than 2.5 million clones, with over 85% observed a single time. The sample consisted of naive CD4+ T cells from PBMCs. Subset here: CD45RA+ positively selected. All receptors derive from a young man in good health. Some clones in this sample may be carry-over from other donors' samples.

Note on this clone: One end of the junction is discordant with germline, which a read error may explain. The chain has TRBV4-1 and TRBJ2-1; TRBD1 matches 10 bases. The length of the CDR3 is 15 residues. Per the germline V gene, CDR1 is MGHRA and CDR2 is YSYEKL. CDR3 sequence (DNA): TGCGCCAGCAGCCAAGCTGGGGACAGGGGCCCCCATAGGCTCTTC. Encoded protein: CASSQAGDRGPHRLF.

This chain connects TRBV7-6 to TRBJ2-1; D gene unclear. Trimming removed 5 bases at V and 6 bases at J, with 17 bases between. This CDR3 is built from 15 residues. The germline V gene has CDR1 SGHVS and CDR2 FNYEAQ. The CDR3 region has the DNA TGTGCCAGCAGCCGAAATGAGCTAGGCGTCAATGAGCAGTTCTTC. Translation gives CASSRNELGVNEQFF.

The chain is built from TRBV5-1 and TRBJ2-5; a weak D match, TRBD2 (6 bases). The CDR3 is 16 amino acids. The germline V gene encodes CDR1 SGHRS and CDR2 YFSETQ. V was clipped by 0 bases and J by 4 bases, with 16 bases between them. CDR3 sequence: CASSLEISGRGETQYF. The CDR3 DNA is TGCGCCAGCAGCTTGGAAATTTCCGGGAGAGGAGAGACCCAGTACTTC.

The chain employs TRBV5-8 and TRBJ2-1; 9 bases map to TRBD1. Germline V gene sequence: CDR1 SGHTS, CDR2 YDEGEE. Trimming removed 6 bases from V and 0 bases from J; junction bases left unmatched: 16. The CDR3 runs 19 residues. The CDR3 region has the DNA TGTGCCAGCAACCCCGGGGCCTCCGGGACAGGGAGCTCCTACAATGAGCAGTTCTTC. Encoded protein: CASNPGASGTGSSYNEQFF. The full variable domain, its missing parts supplied by reference TRBV5-8 and TRBJ2-1, is EAGVTQSPTHLIKTRGQQATLRCSPISGHTSVYWYQQALGLGLQFLLWYDEGEERNRGNFPPRFSGRQFPNYSSELNVNALELEDSALYLCASNPGASGTGSSYNEQFFGPGTRLTVL.

This clone has a single count. V usage is TRBV9 and J usage is TRBJ2-3, with D perhaps TRBD2 (6 bases). Germline CDR1 SGDLS, CDR2 YYNGEE. CDR3 length: 14 residues. The V end lost 3 bases, the J end lost 4 bases, and 12 bases lay between the germline ends. This CDR3 reads CASSDRDWADTQYF. The DNA of the CDR3 is TGTGCCAGCAGCGACCGGGACTGGGCAGATACGCAGTATTTT.